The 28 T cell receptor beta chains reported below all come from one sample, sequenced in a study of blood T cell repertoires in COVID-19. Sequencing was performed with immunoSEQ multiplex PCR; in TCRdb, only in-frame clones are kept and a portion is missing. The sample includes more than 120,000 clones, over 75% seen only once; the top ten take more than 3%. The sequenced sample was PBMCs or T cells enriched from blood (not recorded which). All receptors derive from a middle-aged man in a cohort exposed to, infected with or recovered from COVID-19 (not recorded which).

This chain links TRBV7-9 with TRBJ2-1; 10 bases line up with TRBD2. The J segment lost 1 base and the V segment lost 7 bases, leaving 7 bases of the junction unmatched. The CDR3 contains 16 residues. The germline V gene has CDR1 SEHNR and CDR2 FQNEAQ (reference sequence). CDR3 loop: CASTPTSGSSYNEQFF. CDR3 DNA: TGTGCCAGCACCCCGACTAGCGGGTCATCCTACAATGAGCAGTTCTTC.

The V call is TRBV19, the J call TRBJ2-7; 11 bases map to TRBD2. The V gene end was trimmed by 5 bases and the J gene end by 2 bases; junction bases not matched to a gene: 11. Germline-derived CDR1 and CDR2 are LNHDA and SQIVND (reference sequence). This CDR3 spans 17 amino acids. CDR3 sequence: CASSLPPLAGGPYEQYF. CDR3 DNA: TGTGCCAGTAGTCTCCCTCCTCTAGCGGGGGGCCCCTACGAGCAGTACTTC.

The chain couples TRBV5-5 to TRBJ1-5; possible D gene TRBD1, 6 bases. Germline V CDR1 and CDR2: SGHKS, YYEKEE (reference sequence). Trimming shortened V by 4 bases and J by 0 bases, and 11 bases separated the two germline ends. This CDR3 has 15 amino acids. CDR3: CASSLTGGSNQPQHF. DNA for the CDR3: TGTGCCAGCAGCCTGACAGGAGGTAGCAATCAGCCCCAGCATTTT.

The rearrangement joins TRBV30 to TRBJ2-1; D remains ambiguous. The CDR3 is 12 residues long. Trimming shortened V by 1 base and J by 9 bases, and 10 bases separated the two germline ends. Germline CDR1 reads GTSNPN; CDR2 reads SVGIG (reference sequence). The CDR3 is CAWSGLTREQFF. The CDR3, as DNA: TGTGCCTGGAGTGGACTTACCCGTGAGCAGTTCTTC.

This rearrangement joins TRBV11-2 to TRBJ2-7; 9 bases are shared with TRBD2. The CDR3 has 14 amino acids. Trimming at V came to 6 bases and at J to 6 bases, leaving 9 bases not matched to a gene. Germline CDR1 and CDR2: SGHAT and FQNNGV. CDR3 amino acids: CASSFSGRTSEQYF. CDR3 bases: TGTGCCAGCAGTTTCAGCGGGAGGACCAGCGAGCAGTACTTC.

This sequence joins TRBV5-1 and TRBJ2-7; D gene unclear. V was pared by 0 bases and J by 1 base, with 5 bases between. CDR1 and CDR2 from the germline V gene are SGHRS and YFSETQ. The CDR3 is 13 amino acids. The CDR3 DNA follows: TGCGCCAGCAGCTTGGATCAGTCCTACGAGCAGTACTTC. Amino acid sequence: CASSLDQSYEQYF.

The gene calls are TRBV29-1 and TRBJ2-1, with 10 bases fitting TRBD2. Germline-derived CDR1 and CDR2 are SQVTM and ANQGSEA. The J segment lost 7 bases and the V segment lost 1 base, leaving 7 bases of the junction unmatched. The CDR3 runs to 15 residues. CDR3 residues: CSVEGLAGVQNEQFF. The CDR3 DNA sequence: TGCAGCGTTGAAGGGCTAGCGGGAGTTCAGAATGAGCAGTTCTTC.

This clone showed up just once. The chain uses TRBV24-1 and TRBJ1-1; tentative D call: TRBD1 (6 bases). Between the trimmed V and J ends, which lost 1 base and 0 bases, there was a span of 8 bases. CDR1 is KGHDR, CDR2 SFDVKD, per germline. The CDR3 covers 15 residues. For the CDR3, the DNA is TGTGCCACCAGTGATTTCAGGGACATGAACACTGAAGCTTTCTTT. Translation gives CATSDFRDMNTEAFF.

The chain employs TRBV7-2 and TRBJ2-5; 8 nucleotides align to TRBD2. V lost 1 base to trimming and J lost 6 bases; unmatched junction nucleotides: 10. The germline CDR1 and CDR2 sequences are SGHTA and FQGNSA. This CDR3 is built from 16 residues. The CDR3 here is CASSLGGSGGGKTQYF. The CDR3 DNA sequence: TGTGCCAGCAGCTTAGGGGGCAGCGGGGGTGGGAAGACCCAGTACTTC.

CDR3 loop: CASSQERTDTQYF. In DNA form, the CDR3 reads TGTGCCAGCAGCCAGGAGCGCACAGATACGCAGTATTTT. The chain links TRBV3-1 (or the pseudogene TRBV3-2) to TRBJ2-3; D is uncertain. Germline-derived CDR1 and CDR2 are LGHDT and YNNKEL (reference sequence). This CDR3 is built from 13 residues. The V and J ends lost 3 bases and 1 base respectively, with 5 bases between them.

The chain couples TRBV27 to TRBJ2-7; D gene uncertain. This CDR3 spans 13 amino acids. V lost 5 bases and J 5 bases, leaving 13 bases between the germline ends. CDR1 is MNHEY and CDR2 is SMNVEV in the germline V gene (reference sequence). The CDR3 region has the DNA TGTGCCAGCAGTCTTAGTTTTTTCCACGAGCAGTACTTC. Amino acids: CASSLSFFHEQYF.

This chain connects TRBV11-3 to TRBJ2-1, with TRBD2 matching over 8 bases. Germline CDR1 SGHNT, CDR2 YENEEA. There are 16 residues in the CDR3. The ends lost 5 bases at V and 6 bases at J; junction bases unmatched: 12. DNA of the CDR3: TGTGCCAGCAGCCCCCCACCGGGCGGGGGGCCCAATGAGCAGTTCTTC. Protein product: CASSPPPGGGPNEQFF.

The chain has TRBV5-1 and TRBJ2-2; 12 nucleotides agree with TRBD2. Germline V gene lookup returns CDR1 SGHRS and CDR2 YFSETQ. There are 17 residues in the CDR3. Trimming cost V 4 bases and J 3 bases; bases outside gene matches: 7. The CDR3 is CASSPAGLAGDTGELFF. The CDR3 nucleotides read TGCGCCAGCAGCCCTGCGGGACTAGCGGGCGACACCGGGGAGCTGTTTTTT.

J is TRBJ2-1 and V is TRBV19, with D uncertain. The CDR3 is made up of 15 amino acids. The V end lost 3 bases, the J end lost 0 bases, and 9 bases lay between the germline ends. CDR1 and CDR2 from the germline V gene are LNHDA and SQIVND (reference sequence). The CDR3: CASSIDSSSYNEQFF. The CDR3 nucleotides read TGTGCCAGTAGTATCGACTCTAGCTCCTACAATGAGCAGTTCTTC.

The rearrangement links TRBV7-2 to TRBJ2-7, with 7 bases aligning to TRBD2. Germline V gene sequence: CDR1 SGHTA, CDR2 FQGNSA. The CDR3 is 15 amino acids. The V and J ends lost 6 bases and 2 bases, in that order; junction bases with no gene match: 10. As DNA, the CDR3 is TGTGCCAGCAGTCCATTAGCGGGCCTAACCTACGAGCAGTACTTC. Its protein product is CASSPLAGLTYEQYF.

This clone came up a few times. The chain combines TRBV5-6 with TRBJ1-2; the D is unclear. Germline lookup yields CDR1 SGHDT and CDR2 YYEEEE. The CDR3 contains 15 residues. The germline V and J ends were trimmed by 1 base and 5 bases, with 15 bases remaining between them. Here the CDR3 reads CASSLTARRGYGYTF. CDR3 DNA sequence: TGTGCCAGCAGCTTGACGGCTCGCCGGGGATATGGCTACACCTTC.

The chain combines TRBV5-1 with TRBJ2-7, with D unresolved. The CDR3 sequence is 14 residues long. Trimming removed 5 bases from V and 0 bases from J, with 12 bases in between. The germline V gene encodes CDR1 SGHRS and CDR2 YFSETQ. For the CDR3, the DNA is TGCGCCAGCAGAGCGCTTAGGAGCTCCTACGAGCAGTACTTC. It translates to CASRALRSSYEQYF.

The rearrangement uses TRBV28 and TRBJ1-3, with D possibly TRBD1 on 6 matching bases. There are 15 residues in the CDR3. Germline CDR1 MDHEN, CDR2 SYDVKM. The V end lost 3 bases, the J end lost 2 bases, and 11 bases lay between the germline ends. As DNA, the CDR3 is TGTGCCAGCAGTTTGGGGGGGCAAACTGGAAACACCATATATTTT. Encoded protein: CASSLGGQTGNTIYF.

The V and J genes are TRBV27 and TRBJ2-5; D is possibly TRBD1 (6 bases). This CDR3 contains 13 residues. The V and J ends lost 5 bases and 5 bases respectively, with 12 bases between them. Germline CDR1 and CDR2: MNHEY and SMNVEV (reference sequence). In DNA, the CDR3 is TGTGCCAGCAGTACCCAGGGGCGGGAGACCCAGTACTTC. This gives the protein CASSTQGRETQYF.

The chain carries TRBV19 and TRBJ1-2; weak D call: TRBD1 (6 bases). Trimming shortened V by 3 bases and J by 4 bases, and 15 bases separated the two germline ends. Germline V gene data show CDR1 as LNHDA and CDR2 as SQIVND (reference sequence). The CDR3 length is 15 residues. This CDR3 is CASSIAGDRGYGYTF. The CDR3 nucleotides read TGTGCCAGTAGTATCGCAGGGGATAGGGGCTATGGCTACACCTTC.

CDR3 sequence: CSVSGTENTGELFF. The CDR3 bases are TGCAGCGTTTCCGGGACAGAGAACACCGGGGAGCTGTTTTTT. The rearrangement uses TRBV29-1 and TRBJ2-2; 7 nucleotides agree with TRBD1. From germline, CDR1 is SQVTM and CDR2 ANQGSEA. The CDR3 is 14 amino acids. J was trimmed by 1 base and V by 5 bases; bases with no gene match: 4.

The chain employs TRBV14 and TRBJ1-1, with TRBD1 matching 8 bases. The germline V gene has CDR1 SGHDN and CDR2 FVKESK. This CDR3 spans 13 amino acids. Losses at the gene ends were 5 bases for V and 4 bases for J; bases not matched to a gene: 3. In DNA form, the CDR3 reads TGTGCCAGCAGCGGACAGGGTGGCACTGAAGCTTTCTTT. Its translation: CASSGQGGTEAFF.

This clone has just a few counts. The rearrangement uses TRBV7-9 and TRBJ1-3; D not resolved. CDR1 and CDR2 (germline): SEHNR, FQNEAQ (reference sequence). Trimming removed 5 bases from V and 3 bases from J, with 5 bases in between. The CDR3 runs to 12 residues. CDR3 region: CASSPSGNTIYF. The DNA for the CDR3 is TGTGCCAGCAGCCCGAGTGGAAACACCATATATTTT.

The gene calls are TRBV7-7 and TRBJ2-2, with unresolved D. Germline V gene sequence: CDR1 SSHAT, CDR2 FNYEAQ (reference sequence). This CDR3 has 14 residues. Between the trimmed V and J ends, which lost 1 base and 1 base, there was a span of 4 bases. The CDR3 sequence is CASSLGVNTGELFF. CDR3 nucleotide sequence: TGTGCCAGCAGCTTAGGAGTGAACACCGGGGAGCTGTTTTTT.

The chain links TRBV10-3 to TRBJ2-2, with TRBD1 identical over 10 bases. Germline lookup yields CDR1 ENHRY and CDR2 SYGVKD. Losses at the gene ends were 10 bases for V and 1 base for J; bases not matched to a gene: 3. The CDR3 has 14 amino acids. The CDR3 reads CATTGGLNTGELFF. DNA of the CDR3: TGTGCCACGACAGGGGGCCTGAACACCGGGGAGCTGTTTTTT.

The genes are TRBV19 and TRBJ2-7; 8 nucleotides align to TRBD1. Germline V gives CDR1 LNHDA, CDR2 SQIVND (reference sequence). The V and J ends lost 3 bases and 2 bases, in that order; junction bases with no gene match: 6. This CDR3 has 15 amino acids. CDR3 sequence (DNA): TGTGCCAGTAGTATTTCGGGACAGGTAACCTACGAGCAGTACTTC. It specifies CASSISGQVTYEQYF.

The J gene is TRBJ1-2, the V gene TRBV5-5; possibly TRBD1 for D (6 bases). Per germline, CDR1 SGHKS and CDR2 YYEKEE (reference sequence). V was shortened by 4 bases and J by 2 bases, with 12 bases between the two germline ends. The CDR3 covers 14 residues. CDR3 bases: TGTGCCAGCAGCCGACAGGATATAAACTATGGCTACACCTTC. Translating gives CASSRQDINYGYTF.

The CDR3 loop is CASSLRGQGAGGELFF. CDR3 nucleotides: TGCGCCAGCAGCTTGCGGGGACAGGGGGCAGGCGGGGAGCTGTTTTTT. The V gene is TRBV5-1, the J gene TRBJ2-2, with 12 bases lining up with TRBD1. Germline CDR1 reads SGHRS; CDR2 reads YFSETQ. The CDR3 has 16 residues. V lost 1 base to trimming and J lost 7 bases; unmatched junction nucleotides: 5.